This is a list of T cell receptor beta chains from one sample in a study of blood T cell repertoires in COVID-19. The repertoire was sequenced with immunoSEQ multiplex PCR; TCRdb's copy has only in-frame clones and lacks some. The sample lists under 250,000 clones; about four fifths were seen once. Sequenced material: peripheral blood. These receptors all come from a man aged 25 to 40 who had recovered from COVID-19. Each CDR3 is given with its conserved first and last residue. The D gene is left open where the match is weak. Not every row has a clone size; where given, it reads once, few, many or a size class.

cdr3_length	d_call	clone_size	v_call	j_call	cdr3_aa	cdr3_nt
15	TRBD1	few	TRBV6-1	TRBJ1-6	CASSDYGTGNSPLHF	TGTGCCAGCAGTGATTATGGGACAGGGAATTCACCCCTCCACTTT
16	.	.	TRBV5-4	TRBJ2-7	CASTTQGGGPSYEQYF	TGTGCCAGCACCACCCAAGGGGGGGGACCGTCCTACGAGCAGTACTTC
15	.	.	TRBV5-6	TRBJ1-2	CASSPQLIWAQAYTF	TGTGCCAGCAGCCCCCAATTAATTTGGGCCCAGGCCTACACCTTC
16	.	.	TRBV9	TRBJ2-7	CASSVGGRPETSEQYF	TGTGCCAGCAGCGTAGGGGGGCGGCCGGAGACTTCCGAGCAGTACTTC
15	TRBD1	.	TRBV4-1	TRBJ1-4	CASSQDGTGGEKLFF	TGCGCCAGCAGCCAAGATGGCACAGGGGGAGAAAAACTGTTTTTT
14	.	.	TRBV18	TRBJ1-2	CASSPSLEGGGYTF	TGTGCCAGCTCACCATCATTGGAGGGTGGAGGCTACACCTTC
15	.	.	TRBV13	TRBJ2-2	CASSIFQGRAGELFF	TGTGCCAGCAGCATCTTCCAGGGGCGGGCCGGGGAGCTGTTTTTT
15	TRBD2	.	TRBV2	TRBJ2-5	CASSEVAGGGETQYF	TGTGCCAGCAGTGAGGTCGCGGGGGGTGGAGAGACCCAGTACTTC
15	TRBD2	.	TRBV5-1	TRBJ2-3	CASSLSGGLADTQYF	TGCGCCAGCAGCTTGAGCGGGGGGCTCGCAGATACGCAGTATTTT
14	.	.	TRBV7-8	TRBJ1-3	CASSLGSSGNTIYF	TGTGCCAGCAGCTTAGGCAGTTCTGGAAACACCATATATTTT
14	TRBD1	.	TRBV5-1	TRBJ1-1	CASSFGQGGMEAFF	TGCGCCAGCAGCTTCGGACAGGGAGGGATGGAAGCTTTCTTT
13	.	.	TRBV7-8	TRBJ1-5	CASSLSSNQPQHF	TGTGCCAGCAGCTTATCCAGTAATCAGCCCCAGCATTTT
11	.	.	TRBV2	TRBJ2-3	CASTGTDTQYF	TGTGCCAGCACGGGGACAGATACGCAGTATTTT
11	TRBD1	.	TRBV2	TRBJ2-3	CASIRQGTWYF	TGTGCCAGCATAAGACAGGGTACATGGTATTTT
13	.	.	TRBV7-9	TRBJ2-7	CASSGTGTYEQYF	TGTGCCAGCAGCGGTACCGGGACCTACGAGCAGTACTTC
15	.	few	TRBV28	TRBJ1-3	CASSLGGGGGNTIYF	TGTGCCAGCAGTTTAGGTGGGGGCGGTGGAAACACCATATATTTT
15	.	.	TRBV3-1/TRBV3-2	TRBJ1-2	CASSQAPHSPYGYTF	TGTGCCAGCAGCCAAGCCCCGCACAGCCCCTATGGCTACACCTTC
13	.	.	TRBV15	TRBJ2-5	CATSRENLETQYF	TGTGCCACCAGCAGGGAGAATTTGGAGACCCAGTACTTC
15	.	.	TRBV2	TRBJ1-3	CASSARRLSGNTIYF	TGTGCCAGCAGTGCCCGCCGACTCTCTGGAAACACCATATATTTT
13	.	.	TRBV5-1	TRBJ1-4	CASSSQGYEKLFF	TGCGCCAGCAGCTCCCAGGGGTATGAAAAACTGTTTTTT
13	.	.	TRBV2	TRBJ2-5	CASRPQGRETQYF	TGTGCCAGCAGGCCACAGGGTAGGGAGACCCAGTACTTC
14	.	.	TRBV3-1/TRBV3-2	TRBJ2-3	CASSQGQARNTQYF	TGTGCCAGCAGCCAAGGGCAGGCGAGAAATACGCAGTATTTT
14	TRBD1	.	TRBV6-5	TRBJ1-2	CASRDRGENYGYTF	TGTGCCAGCAGGGACAGGGGGGAGAACTATGGCTACACCTTC
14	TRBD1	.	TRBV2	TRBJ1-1	CASNPTGPNTEAFF	TGTGCCAGCAACCCGACAGGGCCCAATACTGAAGCTTTCTTT
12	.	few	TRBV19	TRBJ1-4	CASSIRDEKLFF	TGTGCCAGTAGTATCCGGGATGAAAAACTGTTTTTT
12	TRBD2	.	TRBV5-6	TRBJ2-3	CASSLALAGSAF	TGTGCCAGCAGCTTGGCTCTAGCGGGCAGTGCTTTT
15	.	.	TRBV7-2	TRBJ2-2	CASSLAGPNTGELFF	TGTGCCAGCAGCTTAGCGGGGCCAAACACCGGGGAGCTGTTTTTT
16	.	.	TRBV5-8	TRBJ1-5	CASSLAGGVSNQPQHF	TGTGCCAGCAGCTTGGCGGGGGGAGTTAGCAATCAGCCCCAGCATTTT
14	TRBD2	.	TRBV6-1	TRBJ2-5	CASSEYSGGETQYF	TGTGCCAGCAGTGAATATAGCGGGGGAGAGACCCAGTACTTC
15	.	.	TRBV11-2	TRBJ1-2	CASSLVGDLGFGYTF	TGTGCCAGCAGCTTAGTTGGGGACTTGGGATTCGGCTACACCTTC
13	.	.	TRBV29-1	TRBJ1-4	CSGLGVTNEKLFF	TGCAGCGGATTAGGGGTCACTAATGAAAAACTGTTTTTT
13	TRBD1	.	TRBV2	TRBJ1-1	CASSGQGNTEAFF	TGTGCCAGCAGTGGACAGGGGAACACTGAAGCTTTCTTT
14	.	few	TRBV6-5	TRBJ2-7	CASSYDGVLDEQYF	TGTGCCAGCAGTTACGACGGGGTGTTGGACGAGCAGTACTTC
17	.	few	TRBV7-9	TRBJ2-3	CASSHSSGRGAADTQYF	TGTGCCAGCAGCCACTCCTCGGGGCGGGGTGCGGCAGATACGCAGTATTTT
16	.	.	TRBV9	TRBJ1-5	CASSPGVGALNQPQHF	TGTGCCAGCAGCCCAGGGGTCGGAGCTCTAAATCAGCCCCAGCATTTT
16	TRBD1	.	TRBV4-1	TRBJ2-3	CASSGRTGKSTDTQYF	TGCGCCAGCAGCGGTCGGACAGGGAAAAGCACAGATACGCAGTATTTT
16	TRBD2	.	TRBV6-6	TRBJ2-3	CASRYGTSLSTDTQYF	TGTGCCAGCAGATACGGGACTAGCCTAAGCACAGATACGCAGTATTTT
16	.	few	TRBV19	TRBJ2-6	CASTPAPGSGANVLTF	TGTGCCAGTACCCCGGCTCCAGGCTCTGGGGCCAACGTCCTGACTTTC
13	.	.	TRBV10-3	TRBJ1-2	CAISAGEGGGYTF	TGTGCCATCAGTGCAGGGGAGGGCGGTGGCTACACCTTC
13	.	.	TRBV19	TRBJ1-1	CASSRLLNTEAFF	TGTGCCAGTAGTAGACTCTTGAACACTGAAGCTTTCTTT
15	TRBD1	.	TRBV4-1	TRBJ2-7	CASSRLGTGRYEQYF	TGCGCCAGCAGTCGACTTGGGACAGGGCGTTACGAGCAGTACTTC
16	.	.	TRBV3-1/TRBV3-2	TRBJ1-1	CASSQGLIPTGTEAFF	TGTGCCAGCAGCCAAGGCCTAATCCCGACTGGCACTGAAGCTTTCTTT